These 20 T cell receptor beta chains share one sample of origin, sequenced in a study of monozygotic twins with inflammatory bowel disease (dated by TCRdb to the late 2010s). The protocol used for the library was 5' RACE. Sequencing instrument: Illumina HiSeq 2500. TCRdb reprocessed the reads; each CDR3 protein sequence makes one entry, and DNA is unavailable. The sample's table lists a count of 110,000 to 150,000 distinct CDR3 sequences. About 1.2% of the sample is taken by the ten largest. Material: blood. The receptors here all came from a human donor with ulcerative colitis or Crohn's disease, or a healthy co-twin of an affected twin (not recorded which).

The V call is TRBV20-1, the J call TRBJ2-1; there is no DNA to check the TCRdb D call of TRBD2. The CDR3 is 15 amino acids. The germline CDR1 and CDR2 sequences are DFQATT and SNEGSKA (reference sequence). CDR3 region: CSARDFARDYNEQFF.

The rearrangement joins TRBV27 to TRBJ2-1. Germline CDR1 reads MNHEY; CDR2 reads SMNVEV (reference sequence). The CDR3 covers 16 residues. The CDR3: CASSTTSAGSYNEQFF.

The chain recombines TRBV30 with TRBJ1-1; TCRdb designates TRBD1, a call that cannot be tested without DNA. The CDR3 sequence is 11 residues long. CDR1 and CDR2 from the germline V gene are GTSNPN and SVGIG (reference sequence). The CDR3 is CAWTVGPRAFF.

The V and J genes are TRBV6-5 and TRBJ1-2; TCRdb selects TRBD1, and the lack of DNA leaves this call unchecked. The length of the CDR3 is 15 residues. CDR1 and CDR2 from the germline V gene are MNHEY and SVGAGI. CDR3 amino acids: CASSLTVDRPRGYTF.

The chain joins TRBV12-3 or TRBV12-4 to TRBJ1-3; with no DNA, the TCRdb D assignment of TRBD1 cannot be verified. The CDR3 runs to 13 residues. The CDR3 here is CASTVPRGNTIYF.

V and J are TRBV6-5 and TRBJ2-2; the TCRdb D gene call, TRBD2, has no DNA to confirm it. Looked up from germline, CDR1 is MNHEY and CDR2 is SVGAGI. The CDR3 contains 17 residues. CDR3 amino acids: CASSYSRLDANTGELFF.

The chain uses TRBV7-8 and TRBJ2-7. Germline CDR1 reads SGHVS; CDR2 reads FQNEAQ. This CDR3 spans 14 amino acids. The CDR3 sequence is CASSATTVTYEQYF. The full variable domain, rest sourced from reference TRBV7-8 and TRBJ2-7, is GAGVSQSPRYKVAKRGQDVALRCDPISGHVSLFWYQQALGQGPEFLTYFQNEAQLDKSGLPSDRFFAERPEGSVSTLKIQRTQQEDSAVYLCASSATTVTYEQYFGPGTRLTVT.

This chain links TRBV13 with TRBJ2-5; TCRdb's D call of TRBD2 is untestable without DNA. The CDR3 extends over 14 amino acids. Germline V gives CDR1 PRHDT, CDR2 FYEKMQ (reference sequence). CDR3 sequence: CASSPLAGRETQYF.

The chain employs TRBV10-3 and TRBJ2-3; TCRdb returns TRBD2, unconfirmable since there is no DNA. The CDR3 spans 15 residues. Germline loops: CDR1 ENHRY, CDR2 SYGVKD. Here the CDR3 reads CAIRLAGGGTDTQYF.

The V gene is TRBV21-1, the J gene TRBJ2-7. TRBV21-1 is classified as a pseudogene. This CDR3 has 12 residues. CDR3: CASSKDNYEQYF.

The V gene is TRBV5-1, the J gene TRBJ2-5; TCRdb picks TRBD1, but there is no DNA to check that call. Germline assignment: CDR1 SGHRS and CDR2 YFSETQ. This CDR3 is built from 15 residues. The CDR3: CASSLEGAVQETQYF. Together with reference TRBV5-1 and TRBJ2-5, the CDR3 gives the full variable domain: KAGVTQTPRYLIKTRGQQVTLSCSPISGHRSVSWYQQTPGQGLQFLFEYFSETQRNKGNFPGRFSGRQFSNSRSEMNVSTLELGDSALYLCASSLEGAVQETQYFGPGTRLLVL.

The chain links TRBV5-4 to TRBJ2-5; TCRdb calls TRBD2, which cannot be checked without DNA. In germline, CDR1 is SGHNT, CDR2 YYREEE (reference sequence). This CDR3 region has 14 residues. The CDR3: CASSLRRRQETQYF.

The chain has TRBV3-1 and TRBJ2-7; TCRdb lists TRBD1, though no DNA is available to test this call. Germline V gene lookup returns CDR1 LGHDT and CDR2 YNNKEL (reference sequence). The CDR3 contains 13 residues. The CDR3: CASSKRQDYEQYF.

The chain's CDR3 is CASSHNRLAGGRVNEQFF. The rearrangement links TRBV6-2 or TRBV6-3 to TRBJ2-1; with no DNA, the TCRdb D assignment of TRBD2 cannot be verified. The CDR3 is 18 residues long. Germline assignment: CDR1 MNHEY and CDR2 SVGEGT.

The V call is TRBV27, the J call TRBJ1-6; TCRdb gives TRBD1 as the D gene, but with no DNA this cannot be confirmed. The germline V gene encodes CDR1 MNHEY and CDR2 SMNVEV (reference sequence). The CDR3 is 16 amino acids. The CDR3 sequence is CASSFAQQGGDSPLHF.

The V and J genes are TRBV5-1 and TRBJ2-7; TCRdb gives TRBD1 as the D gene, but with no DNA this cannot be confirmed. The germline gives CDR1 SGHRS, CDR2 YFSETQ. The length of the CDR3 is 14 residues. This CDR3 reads CASSLIRGAYEQYF.

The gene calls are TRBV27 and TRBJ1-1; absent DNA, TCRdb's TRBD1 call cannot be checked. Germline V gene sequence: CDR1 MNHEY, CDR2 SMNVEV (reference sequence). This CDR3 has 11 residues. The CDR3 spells CASRQGVEAFF.

The CDR3 sequence: CAVGQGATDTQYF. This chain connects TRBV10-3 to TRBJ2-3; TCRdb gives TRBD1 as the D gene, but with no DNA this cannot be confirmed. Germline CDR1 reads ENHRY; CDR2 reads SYGVKD. The CDR3 sequence is 13 residues long.

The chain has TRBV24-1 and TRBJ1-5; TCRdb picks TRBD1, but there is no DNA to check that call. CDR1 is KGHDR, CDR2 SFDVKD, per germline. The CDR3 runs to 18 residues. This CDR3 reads CATSASPGQGARNQPQHF.

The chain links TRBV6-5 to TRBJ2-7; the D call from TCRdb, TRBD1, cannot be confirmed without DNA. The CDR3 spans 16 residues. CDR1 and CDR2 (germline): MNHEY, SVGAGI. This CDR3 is CASSYGGAGGAYEQYF.